This TCR beta chain derives from a study of neurological immune-mediated disorders (dated by TCRdb to between 2018 and 2020). Background for the entire study: Using UMI-based sequencing, the study compared peripheral blood TCR-beta repertoires from patients with HTLV-I-associated myelopathy (HAM/TSP), patients with multiple sclerosis, and healthy controls. Longitudinal samples, technical triplicates and paired sorted CD4+ and CD8+ T-cell subsets, alongside PBMC samples, were included among the 90 to 130 TCR-beta libraries. The cohort was made up of about 66 subjects, consisting of around 14 HAM/TSP patients, approximately 35 multiple sclerosis patients and roughly 20 healthy controls.

The healthy controls were volunteers from blood banks in Maryland, USA. Unsorted PBMC libraries were generated from 2 million PBMCs stored in RNAlater at -80 °C until RNA extraction. Peripheral blood underwent Ficoll-Hypaque density gradient centrifugation to isolate PBMCs, which were then cryopreserved in liquid nitrogen. General findings and caveats noted by the study authors: Across subjects, expanded clones never shared an identical CDR3 amino acid sequence, which suggests that the TCR-beta repertoires in every group were private. TCR clonal expansion was highest in HAM/TSP patients and lowest in MS patients, with MS patients falling below even healthy controls.

Reading from cysteine to phenylalanine, the CDR3 counts 13 amino acids. Solely the CDR3 DNA is kept, with 39 bases framed from the first base. The junction carries 9 bases between V and J, which are trimmed by 6 bases and 0 bases respectively. Sequences SGHTA (CDR1) and FQGNSA (CDR2) are obtained from the germline V gene. This clonotype occurred many times. Its antigen is currently not known. No base quality information exists; no much larger clone differs at one position. To synthesize cDNA, template-switch 5'RACE was performed with a primer carrying a 10-nucleotide random unique molecular identifier so that each TCR transcript was tagged. Every sequencing run yielded over 160 million TCR-beta sequences covering 15-18 subjects. The RNeasy kit was used for extraction of total RNA. The KAPA Real-time Library Amplification kit was used to amplify TCR-beta VDJ regions with primers targeting the TCR constant region and the 5'RACE anchor. Sample indexes and Illumina adaptors were added in a first PCR, after which library yield was increased in a second PCR. After Ampure bead purification, the TCR product of roughly 650 bp was size-selected on a 2% E-gel SizeSelection system. Before pooling, library quality was assessed on a Bioanalyzer, concentration was determined with Qubit, and library quantification was performed with the Kapa Library Quantification kit. An Illumina HiSeq 2500 sequenced the libraries paired-end 2 x 150 bp. To increase sequence diversity, roughly 24-30% phiX was spiked into each library pool. As for the authors' bioinformatics: Quality-filtered reads were processed with the UMI-based MiGEC pipeline, and over 75% of raw TCR sequences were removed by the MiGEC pipeline during error correction. VDJ genes were aligned to IMGT germline references, and each clonotype was defined by a unique CDR3 amino acid sequence together with V-J genes. VDJtools evaluated clonal expansion, Shannon diversity and CDR3 relatedness (CalcPairwiseDistances, ClusterSamples); CLCbio workbench built phylogenetic trees. Expanded clones were defined as having at least 8 unique UMIs, based on coefficient-of-variation modelling across technical triplicates. The public reads were quality trimmed at Q25 with fastp and then assembled into clones with MiXCR by TCRdb, keeping productive beta chains. Every distinct CDR3 protein forms one entry, paired with its most common genes and DNA. TCRdb, rather than the study authors, made the V and J calls. The sample contains over 25,000 distinct CDR3 sequences, approximately 21% of them found a single time. Roughly 17% of the sample is held by the ten biggest clonotypes.

The sequence joins TRBV7-2 to TRBJ2-7, with a tentative D gene TRBD2 over 6 matching bases. Sequences were obtained from PBMCs. The TCR sequence derives from a woman aged 55-69 years in good health. For the CDR3, the sequence is CASRGGSSYEQYF. The nucleotides are TGTGCCAGCAGGGGAGGAAGCTCCTACGAGCAGTACTTC.